The 15 T cell receptor delta chains in this list originate from one sample, sequenced in a study of gamma-delta T cells after stem cell transplantation (dated by TCRdb to about 2016). To prepare the library, RT-PCR was applied. These reads were obtained on an Illumina MiSeq. With CATT, TCRdb called clones again from the public reads; duplicate DNA rows were later joined. Recorded for this sample are fewer than 5,500 delta-chain clones; about 15% of them occurred a single time. The ten largest clones add up to around 4.8% of the sample. Sequencing was performed on gamma-delta T cells. The receptor set was obtained from a human donor. It is not recorded whose cells these are; they may come from a transplant donor.

This chain connects TRDV1 to TRDJ1, with TRDD3 as a possible D gene (5 bases). Trimming removed 0 bases at V and 0 bases at J, with 20 bases between. Germline V lookup: CDR1 TSWWSYY, CDR2 QGS. The CDR3 spans 19 residues. CDR3 sequence reads: CALGELRRGVLLYTDKLIF. CDR3 sequence (DNA): TGTGCTCTTGGGGAACTCAGGCGGGGGGTACTCTTGTACACCGATAAACTCATCTTT.

The V gene was left uncalled, and the J gene is TRDJ1; the DNA was not used to check the table's D call, TRDD3. CDR3 length equals 19 residues. CDR3 in DNA: TGTGCTATTGGGGAAAGAAGTTGCCCTGGGGATAGGGCCACCGGTAAACTCATCTTT. Translating gives CAIGERSCPGDRATGKLIF.

The V gene is TRDV2, the J gene TRDJ1, with D unresolved. Assignment of the J gene here rests on matching the DNA to germline, because TCRdb gives none. The CDR3 is 19 residues long. Trimming took off 0 bases at V and 4 bases at J, with 26 bases between the two ends. CDR1 is GEAIGNYY and CDR2 is EKD in the germline V gene. The CDR3 DNA is TGTGCCTGTGACACCAGTTGTACTGTGAGACGGAGTACGGACGATAAACTCATCTTT. This translates into CACDTSCTVRRSTDDKLIF.

This clone was seen a handful of times. The V and J genes are TRAV29/DV5 and TRDJ1; D is unclear. Germline-derived CDR1 and CDR2 are NSMFDY and ISSIKDK. The CDR3 loop spans 14 amino acids. The V end lost 0 bases, the J end lost 3 bases, and 12 bases lay between the germline ends. CDR3 sequence (DNA): TGTGCAGCAAGCGCTCTCCCCCTAGCCGATAAACTCATCTTT. Its protein product is CAASALPLADKLIF.

The gene calls are TRDV1 and TRDJ1; 7 bases agree with TRDD3. The J gene, missing from TCRdb, was assigned here through DNA to germline matching. This CDR3 has 17 residues. The V and J ends lost 0 bases and 1 base, in that order; junction bases with no gene match: 8. CDR1 is TSWWSYY, CDR2 QGS, per germline. CDR3 amino acids: CALGELYGLGFTDKLIF. DNA for the CDR3: TGTGCTCTTGGGGAACTCTATGGACTGGGGTTCACCGATAAACTCATCTTT.

This clone was picked up a small number of times. The V gene is TRDV1, the J gene TRDJ1, with 7 bases that match TRDD2. Trimming removed 0 bases from V and 0 bases from J; junction bases left unmatched: 31. This CDR3 has 25 residues. Germline V lookup: CDR1 TSWWSYY, CDR2 QGS. The CDR3, as DNA: TGTGCTCTTGGGGAACTTAAACCCTCTTTGTTCCTACGGGGTACTGTAGGCCCGTACACCGATAAACTCATCTTT. As protein: CALGELKPSLFLRGTVGPYTDKLIF.

This clone was picked up a small number of times. The CDR3 is CALGTSPPYTDKLIF. As DNA, the CDR3 is TGTGCTCTTGGGACCTCCCCCCCGTACACCGATAAACTCATCTTT. V and J are TRDV1 and TRDJ1; D is uncertain. The V and J ends lost 5 bases and 0 bases respectively, with 13 bases between them. Germline V gene lookup returns CDR1 TSWWSYY and CDR2 QGS. The CDR3 spans 15 residues.

To note about this clone: The germline gene is not matched at one end of the junction; a read error may be the cause. V and J are TRDV1 and TRDJ1; D not certain. The J gene is absent in TCRdb and was assigned here via DNA matching to germline. Germline loops: CDR1 TSWWSYY, CDR2 QGS. This CDR3 region has 13 residues. The CDR3 spells CALDETYTYKLIF. CDR3 DNA: TGTGCTCTGGATGAAACGTACACCTATAAACTCATCTTT.

There are a few counts of this clone. A much larger clone differs by one base, so this may be a read error. CDR3 amino acids: CACDKTTGVSFSYTDKLIF. In nucleotides, the CDR3 is TGTGCCTGTGACAAGACCACTGGGGTATCCTTCTCCTACACCGATAAACTCATCTTT. This rearrangement joins TRDV2 to TRDJ1; 7 bases agree with TRDD3. TCRdb gives no J gene; it was assigned here by matching the DNA to germline. The CDR3 is made up of 19 amino acids. The ends lost 2 bases at V and 0 bases at J; junction bases unmatched: 17. The germline V gene encodes CDR1 GEAIGNYY and CDR2 EKD.

By sample share, this clone is medium-sized (0.01 to 0.1%). The J gene is TRDJ3, the V gene TRDV2, with 10 bases identical to TRDD3. The CDR3 covers 20 residues. From germline, CDR1 is GEAIGNYY and CDR2 EKD. J was trimmed by 0 bases and V by 3 bases; bases with no gene match: 10. CDR3 nucleotides: TGTGCCTGTGACTCCGTACTGGGGGATGCCAGCTCCTGGGACACCCGACAGATGTTTTTC. Its protein product is CACDSVLGDASSWDTRQMFF.

The V gene is uncalled and the J gene is TRDJ1; the D call of TRDD3 is as the table states it, not checked on the DNA. The length of the CDR3 is 15 residues. The CDR3 reads CASGERLYWTDKLIF. The CDR3 nucleotides read TGTGCTAGTGGGGAACGGCTCTACTGGACCGATAAACTCATCTTT.

This clone was counted between two and nine times. This chain connects TRDV1 to TRDJ3; D may be TRDD3 (5 bases). CDR3 length: 22 residues. V lost 2 bases and J lost 0, with 23 bases in between. CDR1 and CDR2 (germline): TSWWSYY, QGS. Written as DNA, the CDR3 is TGTGCTCTTGGGGAATATGCTACTCTGGGTGGAATAAGCTCCTGGGACACCCGACAGATGTTTTTC. Translating gives CALGEYATLGGISSWDTRQMFF.

The chain uses TRDV1 and TRDJ1; 9 bases match TRDD3. In the absence of a J gene in TCRdb, the DNA was matched to germline to assign it here. CDR3 length: 20 residues. The ends lost 0 bases at V and 1 base at J; junction bases unmatched: 15. CDR1 is TSWWSYY and CDR2 is QGS in the germline V gene. CDR3 residues: CALGELSGESYWGTTDKLIF. For the CDR3, the DNA is TGTGCTCTTGGGGAACTAAGCGGTGAGTCGTACTGGGGGACCACCGATAAACTCATCTTT.

This rearrangement joins TRDV2 to TRDJ3; 8 nucleotides match TRDD3. Losses at the gene ends were 0 bases for V and 5 bases for J; bases not matched to a gene: 20. The CDR3 runs to 22 residues. The germline V gene has CDR1 GEAIGNYY and CDR2 EKD. CDR3 nucleotides: TGTGCCTGTGACACCGGTGCACCTCTCCGGGGGATATTTTCCCGGGACACCCGACAGATGTTTTTC. This encodes CACDTGAPLRGIFSRDTRQMFF.

This clone is medium-sized by share. The rearrangement uses TRDV3 and TRDJ3; tentatively, D is TRDD3 (6 bases). The V end was cut by 2 bases, the J end by 0 bases, with 20 bases between. The CDR3 runs 19 residues. The germline gives CDR1 TVYSNPD, CDR2 GDNSRS (reference sequence). The CDR3 protein is CAFVAAWGSSSWDTRQMFF. CDR3 in DNA: TGTGCCTTTGTTGCGGCCTGGGGATCCAGCTCCTGGGACACCCGACAGATGTTTTTC.